What follows are 27 T cell receptor beta chains derived from one specimen sequenced in a study of cytomegalovirus exposure and HLA in healthy donors. Researchers ran the PCR with 60 Vbeta and 13 Jbeta primers. The protocol was immunoSEQ multiplex PCR, while the TCRdb copy is restricted to in-frame clones and leaves out a portion. The sample table sets out 45,000 to 55,000 clones. The material sequenced was PBMCs. The receptors come from a woman between 50 and 59 years old in good health and CMV-seropositive.

The V and J genes are TRBV19 and TRBJ2-2, with 7 bases aligning to TRBD1. Unmatched junction bases numbered 4, after V lost 4 bases and J lost 2 bases. The CDR3 runs 15 residues. Germline CDR1 reads LNHDA; CDR2 reads SQIVND (reference sequence). DNA for the CDR3: TGTGCCAGTAGTACCCGGACAGGTAACACCGGGGAGCTGTTTTTT. This codes for CASSTRTGNTGELFF. Full variable domain (remainder filled in from reference TRBV19 and TRBJ2-2): DGGITQSPKYLFRKEGQNVTLSCEQNLNHDAMYWYRQDPGQGLRLIYYSQIVNDFQKGDIAEGYSVSREKKESFPLTVTSAQKNPTAFYLCASSTRTGNTGELFFGEGSRLTVL.

The chain has TRBV27 and TRBJ1-1; D remains ambiguous. The germline gives CDR1 MNHEY, CDR2 SMNVEV (reference sequence). This CDR3 region has 13 residues. Trimming took 5 bases from V and 3 from J, leaving 10 bases between them. This CDR3 is CASSQPGYTEAFF. CDR3 sequence (DNA): TGTGCCAGCAGTCAGCCCGGGTACACTGAAGCTTTCTTT.

The rearrangement uses TRBV15 and TRBJ2-2; D is uncertain. The germline V and J ends were trimmed by 2 bases and 5 bases, with 6 bases remaining between them. This CDR3 is 13 amino acids long. Per the germline V gene, CDR1 is LNHNV and CDR2 is YYDKDF (reference sequence). For the CDR3, the DNA is TGTGCCACCAGCAGACCCCGGACCGGGGAGCTGTTTTTT. This translates into CATSRPRTGELFF.

This chain connects TRBV6-1 to TRBJ1-5, with 8 bases identical to TRBD1. The CDR3 has 15 amino acids. Germline V gene data show CDR1 as MNHNS and CDR2 as SASEGT. V was pared by 10 bases and J by 0 bases, with 8 bases of the junction left unmatched. The CDR3 protein is CATLTGDYSNQPQHF. CDR3 DNA: TGTGCCACCCTGACAGGGGACTATAGCAATCAGCCCCAGCATTTT.

The V call is TRBV6-6, the J call TRBJ2-7; TRBD1 aligns across 10 bases. The CDR3 runs 15 residues. J gave up 0 bases and V 4 bases, and 3 bases lay outside the gene matches. Germline V gene sequence: CDR1 MNHNY, CDR2 SVGAGI (reference sequence). In DNA form, the CDR3 reads TGTGCCAGCAGTTCCGGACAGGGGGTCTCCTACGAGCAGTACTTC. Residues: CASSSGQGVSYEQYF.

V usage is TRBV2 and J usage is TRBJ1-5; D might be TRBD1 (6 bases). The germline V gene has CDR1 SNHLY and CDR2 FYNNEI. V lost 0 bases, J lost 7 bases, and 13 bases lay in between. The CDR3 runs to 15 residues. For the CDR3, the DNA is TGTGCCAGCAGTGAAGCCCCGGGGGGGCTCCAGCCCCAGCATTTT. It yields the protein CASSEAPGGLQPQHF.

The chain couples TRBV7-9 to TRBJ2-5, with a weak D call TRBD2 (5 bases). The germline V and J ends were trimmed by 5 bases and 4 bases, with 11 bases remaining between them. The CDR3 is 13 residues long. CDR1 and CDR2 from the germline V gene are SEHNR and FQNEAQ (reference sequence). The CDR3 DNA sequence: TGTGCCAGCAGCCTAACTAGTGCAGAGACCCAGTACTTC. Translating gives CASSLTSAETQYF.

The chain has TRBV4-3 and TRBJ1-1; unclear D gene. The V gene lost 0 bases and the J gene lost 2 bases, with 7 bases spanning the gap. Germline V CDR1 and CDR2: LGHNA, YSLEER. The CDR3 is 14 amino acids. In DNA form, the CDR3 reads TGCGCCAGCAGCCAAGATGAGATAAACACTGAAGCTTTCTTT. This gives the protein CASSQDEINTEAFF.

The genes are TRBV10-1 and TRBJ2-3; 7 bases are shared with TRBD2. The CDR3 sequence is 15 residues long. After removal of 0 bases from V and 3 bases from J, the junction contained 3 bases not matched to a gene. CDR1 is WNHNN and CDR2 is SYGVQD in the germline V gene (reference sequence). For the CDR3, the DNA is TGCGCCAGCAGTGAGTCACTAGCGACGACAGATACGCAGTATTTT. It translates to CASSESLATTDTQYF.

The chain recombines TRBV6-5 with TRBJ1-5; 8 positions match TRBD1. The CDR3 runs 15 residues. The germline gives CDR1 MNHEY, CDR2 SVGAGI. Trimming removed 6 bases from V and 4 bases from J; junction bases left unmatched: 8. The CDR3 DNA reads TGTGCCAGCAGACTGGGGGGACAGGCAAATCAGCCCCAGCATTTT. Translated, it gives CASRLGGQANQPQHF.

With respect to this clone: Other DNA sequences in the same sample also yield this CDR3. The chain employs TRBV7-2 and TRBJ1-2; TRBD1 matches 10 bases. V shed 6 bases and J 5 bases; nucleotides not matched to a gene: 6. CDR3 length equals 14 residues. Germline values: CDR1 SGHTA, CDR2 FQGNSA. The DNA of the CDR3 is TGTGCCAGCAGTTCAGGACAGGGGGGATATGGCTACACCTTC. Translating it yields CASSSGQGGYGYTF.

CDR3 loop: CASGVSGGPSREQYF. The CDR3 DNA sequence: TGCGCCAGCGGCGTTTCAGGGGGGCCGTCGAGGGAGCAGTACTTC. The rearrangement links TRBV5-1 to TRBJ2-7; TRBD1 might be the D (7 bases). This CDR3 has 15 amino acids. Between the trimmed V and J ends, which lost 7 bases and 7 bases, there was a span of 24 bases. Germline-derived CDR1 and CDR2 are SGHRS and YFSETQ.

The chain couples TRBV27 to TRBJ1-5; D perhaps matches TRBD1 (6 bases). The CDR3 sequence is 16 residues long. V was pared by 3 bases and J by 7 bases, with 19 bases between. The germline gives CDR1 MNHEY, CDR2 SMNVEV (reference sequence). CDR3 sequence: CASSFPFDRRDQPQHF. CDR3 coding DNA: TGTGCCAGCAGTTTCCCATTCGACAGGCGTGACCAGCCCCAGCATTTT.

A note on this clone: Other nucleotide sequences from this sample produce the same CDR3. The CDR3 loop reads CASRQGGGWFPQNTEAFF. In nucleotides, the CDR3 is TGTGCTTCTAGGCAGGGAGGAGGATGGTTCCCTCAGAACACTGAAGCTTTCTTT. V gene TRBV13 combines with J gene TRBJ1-1; maybe TRBD1 (5 bases). The CDR3 has 18 residues. Germline loops: CDR1 PRHDT, CDR2 FYEKMQ (reference sequence).

As to this clone: At one of its ends the junction is not consistent with the germline gene, which may arise from a read error. This chain joins TRBV19 and TRBJ2-1; 9 nucleotides line up with TRBD2. This CDR3 contains 15 residues. Germline V gene sequence: CDR1 LNHDA, CDR2 SQIVND (reference sequence). The CDR3 sequence is CASTRGTSSDNEQFF. The CDR3 region has the DNA TGTGCCAGTACCCGGGGGACTAGCTCCGACAATGAGCAGTTCTTC.

This sequence joins TRBV30 and TRBJ1-4, with D tentatively TRBD1 (5 bases). V gave up 3 bases and J gave up 13 bases, with 18 bases separating them. CDR1 is GTSNPN, CDR2 SVGIG, per germline (reference sequence). The CDR3 has 13 amino acids. CDR3 sequence reads: CAWSLTTQGRLFF. As DNA, the CDR3 is TGTGCCTGGAGCCTTACAACGCAGGGAAGACTGTTTTTT. Full variable domain (outside the CDR3, taken from reference TRBV30 and TRBJ1-4): SQTIHQWPATLVQPVGSPLSLECTVEGTSNPNLYWYRQAAGRGLQLLFYSVGIGQISSEVPQNLSASRPQDRQFILSSKKLLLSDSGFYLCAWSLTTQGRLFFGSGTQLSVL.

V and J are TRBV2 and TRBJ1-3, with 10 bases fitting TRBD1. The V gene's germline CDR1 is SNHLY and CDR2 FYNNEI. The CDR3 runs 16 residues. The V gene end was trimmed by 7 bases and the J gene end by 1 base; junction bases not matched to a gene: 7. Written as DNA, the CDR3 is TGTGCCAGCACTCCTGGACAGGGGGTATCTGGAAACACCATATATTTT. This codes for CASTPGQGVSGNTIYF.

V usage is TRBV7-2 and J usage is TRBJ1-2; D is possibly TRBD1 (6 bases). CDR3 length equals 13 residues. Germline CDR1 and CDR2: SGHTA and FQGNSA. Between the trimmed V and J ends, which lost 3 bases and 7 bases, there was a span of 12 bases. CDR3 residues: CASSFNRAGGYTF. The CDR3 bases are TGTGCCAGCAGCTTCAACAGGGCCGGTGGCTACACCTTC.

The V gene is TRBV6-6, the J gene TRBJ1-3; tentatively, D is TRBD1 (6 bases). CDR1 and CDR2 from the germline V gene are MNHNY and SVGAGI (reference sequence). This CDR3 region has 15 residues. Trimming removed 2 bases from V and 4 bases from J, with 12 bases in between. CDR3 in amino acids: CASSYTQGQGNTIYF. The CDR3 DNA reads as TGTGCCAGCAGTTACACCCAGGGGCAAGGAAACACCATATATTTT.

The chain joins TRBV2 to TRBJ1-5, with D tentatively TRBD1 (6 bases). Germline V gives CDR1 SNHLY, CDR2 FYNNEI. The V gene lost 6 bases and the J gene lost 3 bases, with 15 bases spanning the gap. The CDR3 has 15 amino acids. CDR3 nucleotides: TGTGCCAGCAGGGAGGACAGTAATAACAATCAGCCCCAGCATTTT. Translation gives CASREDSNNNQPQHF.

This rearrangement joins TRBV6-5 to TRBJ2-6, with 9 bases identical to TRBD1. CDR1 MNHEY and CDR2 SVGAGI come from the germline V gene. The CDR3 has 15 residues. The junction had 4 bases not matched to a gene; V was cut back by 8 bases and J by 2 bases. CDR3 in amino acids: CASRTGGTGANVLTF. In DNA, the CDR3 is TGTGCCAGCCGAACAGGGGGCACTGGGGCCAACGTCCTGACTTTC.

This chain joins TRBV5-1 and TRBJ1-4; 10 positions match TRBD1. Germline trimming cut 2 bases from V and 6 bases from J; bases unmatched to any gene: 1. The CDR3 extends over 14 amino acids. From germline, CDR1 is SGHRS and CDR2 YFSETQ. The CDR3 nucleotides read TGCGCCAGCAGCTTTGGGACAGGGGATGAAAAACTGTTTTTT. Translating gives CASSFGTGDEKLFF.

The rearrangement uses TRBV14 and TRBJ1-4; perhaps TRBD1 as D (5 bases). V lost 4 bases and J lost 7, with 13 bases in between. The CDR3 has 14 amino acids. Looked up from germline, CDR1 is SGHDN and CDR2 is FVKESK. CDR3 nucleotide sequence: TGTGCCAGCAGCCCCCGTGGGGCTTTTGAAAAACTGTTTTTT. Protein sequence: CASSPRGAFEKLFF.

The chain is built from TRBV7-8 and TRBJ2-5, with no clear D. Trimming took off 1 base at V and 12 bases at J, with 9 bases between the two ends. This CDR3 is built from 11 residues. Germline V gene sequence: CDR1 SGHVS, CDR2 FQNEAQ. The CDR3 DNA reads as TGTGCCAGCAGCTTAGATACGCGAGAGTACTTC. It encodes CASSLDTREYF.

In the case of this clone: Its ends do not fully match the called genes, so a read error is possible. The chain carries TRBV10-2 and TRBJ2-7; D unresolved. CDR3 length: 12 residues. The germline V gene has CDR1 WSHSY and CDR2 SAAADI. CDR3 nucleotides: TGCGCCAGCACACCCCGAACCGAGGATGACGACTTC. Its translation: CASTPRTEDDDF.

The chain has TRBV19 and TRBJ1-4, with 8 bases matching TRBD1. Germline V CDR1 and CDR2: LNHDA, SQIVND (reference sequence). V lost 1 base, J lost 8 bases, and 6 bases stayed unmatched. The CDR3 sequence is 15 residues long. The chain's CDR3 is CASSIGRGQGEKLFF. The DNA for the CDR3 is TGTGCCAGTAGTATAGGCAGGGGGCAGGGAGAAAAACTGTTTTTT.

The rearrangement joins TRBV5-6 to TRBJ2-5, with D uncertain. The ends were cut back, 0 bases at V and 0 bases at J, with 9 bases in the middle. This CDR3 region has 15 residues. Germline lookup yields CDR1 SGHDT and CDR2 YYEEEE. The CDR3 DNA follows: TGTGCCAGCAGCTTGGCGACATCGTACCAAGAGACCCAGTACTTC. It encodes CASSLATSYQETQYF.